These T cell receptor beta chains were read from a single sample in a study of T cells of healthy individuals. TCRdb independently ran MiXCR on the 5' RACE reads; one entry per CDR3 protein. The sample includes about 96,000 distinct CDR3 sequences, around 17% seen only once; the top ten take 6.2%. These receptors all come from a human donor in good health. Both conserved end residues are part of each CDR3. The D gene is left open where the match is weak. Clone size is shown for a subset of rows, as once, few, many or a class of expanded clone.

length	size	V	J	D	CDR3	DNA
11	.	TRBV19	TRBJ1-1	.	CASQGSTEAFF	TGTGCCAGTCAGGGAAGCACTGAAGCTTTCTTT
15	.	TRBV7-2	TRBJ1-4	TRBD1	CASSWTGGTNEKLFF	TGTGCCAGCAGTTGGACAGGGGGCACTAATGAAAAACTGTTTTTT
14	.	TRBV28	TRBJ2-1	.	CASTPRAPYNEQFF	TGTGCCAGCACTCCTCGGGCTCCCTACAATGAGCAGTTCTTC
14	many	TRBV5-1	TRBJ2-2	TRBD1	CASAGTVNTGELFF	TGCGCCAGCGCTGGGACAGTGAACACCGGGGAGCTGTTTTTT
13	.	TRBV28	TRBJ2-2	.	CASSWGNTGELFF	TGTGCCAGCAGTTGGGGTAACACCGGGGAGCTGTTTTTT
14	.	TRBV4-1	TRBJ1-1	.	CASSLPGRNTEAFF	TGCGCCAGCAGCCTTCCGGGGAGGAACACTGAAGCTTTCTTT
14	.	TRBV5-1	TRBJ1-2	.	CASSLGRLAYGYTF	TGCGCCAGCAGCTTGGGACGGCTGGCCTATGGCTACACCTTC
14	few	TRBV6-2/TRBV6-3	TRBJ2-5	TRBD2	CASSRGLAQQTQYF	TGTGCCAGCAGCCGGGGACTAGCGCAACAGACCCAGTACTTC
16	.	TRBV10-3	TRBJ1-5	TRBD1	CAISESSRGRQQPQHF	TGTGCCATCAGTGAGTCGAGCAGGGGGCGTCAGCAGCCCCAGCATTTT
17	few	TRBV7-2	TRBJ2-3	TRBD2	CASSLGGAGGLTDTQYF	TGTGCCAGCAGCTTAGGAGGGGCGGGAGGCCTCACAGATACGCAGTATTTT
14	many	TRBV5-6	TRBJ2-5	.	CASSLVQARETQYF	TGTGCCAGCAGCTTGGTACAGGCAAGGGAGACCCAGTACTTC
14	.	TRBV6-1	TRBJ2-7	TRBD2	CASSALAGEVEQYF	TGTGCCAGCAGTGCCCTAGCGGGAGAAGTCGAGCAGTACTTC
17	.	TRBV7-8	TRBJ2-7	.	CASSLVGGAGVEYEQYF	TGTGCCAGCAGCTTAGTTGGGGGCGCAGGAGTAGAGTACGAGCAGTACTTC
15	.	TRBV28	TRBJ1-2	TRBD1	CASSPLDRVSYGYTF	TGTGCCAGCAGTCCCCTGGACAGGGTCAGCTATGGCTACACCTTC
13	many	TRBV7-3	TRBJ2-5	TRBD2	CASSRTSLETQYF	TGTGCCAGCAGCCGGACTAGCTTAGAGACCCAGTACTTC
12	many	TRBV5-1	TRBJ2-5	.	CASGSNQETQYF	TGCGCCAGCGGAAGTAATCAAGAGACCCAGTACTTC
15	few	TRBV10-3	TRBJ2-1	TRBD1	CAISDGQGEVNEQFF	TGTGCCATCAGTGACGGACAGGGGGAAGTGAATGAGCAGTTCTTC
14	many	TRBV27	TRBJ2-1	.	CASSAGSSYNEQFF	TGTGCCAGCAGTGCCGGGTCCTCCTACAATGAGCAGTTCTTC
14	few	TRBV28	TRBJ2-3	.	CASSLERLTDTQYF	TGTGCCAGCAGTTTAGAGCGACTCACAGATACGCAGTATTTT
15	.	TRBV5-1	TRBJ2-3	TRBD1	CASSSGTGLTDTQYF	TGCGCCAGCAGCTCCGGGACAGGGTTAACAGATACGCAGTATTTT
13	many	TRBV5-5	TRBJ2-2	TRBD1	CASSWTGTGELFF	TGTGCCAGCAGCTGGACAGGTACCGGGGAGCTGTTTTTT
11	few	TRBV10-3	TRBJ2-5	.	CAISVQETQYF	TGTGCCATCAGTGTCCAAGAGACCCAGTACTTC
15	.	TRBV20-1	TRBJ2-5	TRBD2	CSAKNLAGAGETQYF	TGCAGTGCTAAGAATCTAGCGGGAGCTGGGGAGACCCAGTACTTC
15	many	TRBV18	TRBJ2-7	.	CASSPQGQSSYEQYF	TGTGCCAGCTCACCTCAGGGGCAGTCGTCCTACGAGCAGTACTTC
13	.	TRBV6-2/TRBV6-3	TRBJ1-5	.	CASSIIADEPQHF	TGTGCCAGCAGCATAATAGCGGATGAGCCCCAGCATTTT
14	few	TRBV10-3	TRBJ2-1	TRBD1	CAISPGQGINEQFF	TGTGCCATCAGCCCGGGACAGGGGATAAATGAGCAGTTCTTC
16	medium-sized	TRBV15	TRBJ2-3	TRBD2	CATSRGAGEVTDTQYF	TGTGCCACCAGCAGGGGAGCGGGAGAGGTAACAGATACGCAGTATTTT
17	.	TRBV7-2	TRBJ2-1	TRBD1	CASSSLLRTGFYNEQFF	TGTGCCAGCAGCTCACTCCTGAGGACAGGGTTTTACAATGAGCAGTTCTTC
11	many	TRBV29-1	TRBJ1-2	.	CSVEGDSGYTF	TGCAGCGTTGAGGGAGATAGTGGCTACACCTTC
16	few	TRBV7-9	TRBJ2-1	.	CASSFPADGDLDEQFF	TGTGCCAGCAGCTTTCCAGCGGATGGGGACCTGGATGAGCAGTTCTTC
14	many	TRBV10-3	TRBJ2-7	.	CAISESGPTYEQYF	TGTGCCATCAGTGAGTCGGGGCCTACCTACGAGCAGTACTTC
12	few	TRBV6-4	TRBJ1-2	.	CASSQGFGGYTF	TGTGCCAGCAGCCAGGGCTTTGGTGGCTACACCTTC
11	.	TRBV20-1	TRBJ2-1	.	CSARPLNEQFF	TGCAGTGCTAGACCGCTTAATGAGCAGTTCTTC
16	few	TRBV28	TRBJ1-5	.	CASSLIPGNSNQPQHF	TGTGCCAGCAGTTTAATCCCAGGGAATAGCAATCAGCCCCAGCATTTT
15	.	TRBV9	TRBJ2-1	TRBD2	CASSVRTSGANEQFF	TGTGCCAGCAGCGTACGGACTAGCGGGGCCAATGAGCAGTTCTTC
14	many	TRBV18	TRBJ2-7	TRBD2	CASSPDGGEYEQYF	TGTGCCAGCTCACCAGACGGGGGGGAATACGAGCAGTACTTC
14	few	TRBV28	TRBJ2-5	.	CASSSRLGVETQYF	TGTGCCAGCAGTTCCCGACTAGGCGTGGAGACCCAGTACTTC
16	few	TRBV9	TRBJ2-1	TRBD2	CASSVSLADSYNEQFF	TGTGCCAGCAGCGTAAGCCTAGCGGACTCCTACAATGAGCAGTTCTTC
15	few	TRBV6-1	TRBJ1-3	.	CASNPGYLTGNTIYF	TGTGCCAGCAACCCCGGATACCTGACTGGAAACACCATATATTTT
12	few	TRBV28	TRBJ2-1	TRBD1	CASWDRYNEQFF	TGTGCCAGCTGGGACAGGTACAATGAGCAGTTCTTC
15	many	TRBV2	TRBJ2-5	TRBD1	CASSELGQGARTQYF	TGTGCCAGCAGTGAATTGGGACAGGGGGCGCGGACCCAGTACTTC
15	.	TRBV6-1	TRBJ2-3	TRBD2	CASSPSGGASDTQYF	TGTGCCAGCAGTCCGAGCGGGGGGGCTTCAGATACGCAGTATTTT
12	.	TRBV20-1	TRBJ2-7	.	CSARSSPYEQYF	TGCAGTGCGCGATCGAGCCCCTACGAGCAGTACTTC
13	few	TRBV7-2	TRBJ2-7	.	CASSRTVSYEQYF	TGTGCCAGCAGCCGGACAGTGAGCTACGAGCAGTACTTC
12	.	TRBV29-1	TRBJ2-7	TRBD1	CSALTGLNEQYF	TGCAGCGCCTTGACAGGGTTGAACGAGCAGTACTTC
15	few	TRBV4-1	TRBJ1-5	TRBD1	CASSQADRVGQPQHF	TGCGCCAGCAGCCAGGCGGACAGGGTCGGACAGCCCCAGCATTTT
12	few	TRBV28	TRBJ2-7	.	CASNFQSYEQYF	TGTGCCAGCAACTTCCAGAGCTACGAGCAGTACTTC
17	many	TRBV4-3	TRBJ2-4	.	CASSPATSTGRRYIQYF	TGCGCCAGCAGCCCCGCTACCTCGACCGGACGGAGATACATTCAGTACTTC
14	few	TRBV6-2/TRBV6-3	TRBJ2-7	.	CASSYPAISYEQYF	TGTGCCAGCAGTTACCCAGCCATCTCCTACGAGCAGTACTTC
17	few	TRBV4-3	TRBJ1-5	TRBD1	CASSQDPGTGASGAQHF	TGCGCCAGCAGCCAAGACCCCGGGACAGGGGCCAGTGGGGCCCAGCATTTT
15	many	TRBV6-2/TRBV6-3	TRBJ2-1	.	CASSPGHYTFNEQFF	TGTGCCAGCAGCCCGGGACATTATACCTTCAATGAGCAGTTCTTC
14	.	TRBV4-3	TRBJ2-1	.	CASSQVAGVDEQFF	TGCGCCAGCAGCCAAGTTGCAGGTGTGGATGAGCAGTTCTTC
16	once	TRBV3-1	TRBJ2-3	.	CASSQEPHRVTDTQYF	TGTGCCAGCAGCCAAGAGCCCCATCGGGTCACAGATACGCAGTATTTT
14	many	TRBV20-1	TRBJ2-1	.	CSAPSPLSYNEQFF	TGCAGTGCCCCAAGCCCATTATCATACAATGAGCAGTTCTTC
14	.	TRBV7-9	TRBJ1-6	.	CASSLDLRSSPLHF	TGTGCCAGCAGCCTAGACCTTAGGAGCTCACCCCTCCACTTT
15	few	TRBV6-2/TRBV6-3	TRBJ2-1	.	CASSPDRVSYNEQFF	TGTGCCAGCAGCCCGGACCGGGTCTCCTACAATGAGCAGTTCTTC
14	few	TRBV7-8	TRBJ1-2	.	CASSGGGSNYGYTF	TGTGCCAGCAGCGGTGGGGGATCGAACTATGGCTACACCTTC
14	.	TRBV6-1	TRBJ2-1	TRBD2	CASTRTSGSFEQFF	TGTGCCAGCACCCGGACTAGCGGGAGTTTTGAGCAGTTCTTC
12	many	TRBV12-3/TRBV12-4	TRBJ2-5	TRBD1	CASSTGGETQYF	TGTGCCAGCAGTACAGGGGGCGAGACCCAGTACTTC